This paragraph covers one TCR beta chain sequence. Its antigen target is currently unknown. A much larger clonotype is one base distant, so this may be a read error. The roughly 37 donors, aged roughly 6 to 100 years, were systemically healthy Caucasian individuals from Russia. Each donor gave 9 to 10 milliliters of peripheral blood, collected into EDTA-treated Vacutainer tubes. PBMCs were isolated by Ficoll-Paque density-gradient centrifugation, with at least 7 million obtained per sample. Total RNA, at least 5 micrograms per sample, was extracted from PBMCs with Trizol reagent. Naive CD45RAhigh/CD27high T cell percentages were measured by flow cytometry on a PBMC aliquot from every donor. This entry belongs to a study of blood T cells in healthy people across ages (dated by TCRdb to between 2014 and 2016). About the full investigation: In model experiments, template switching captured roughly one uniquely barcoded TCR beta cDNA molecule for every two T cells. The study measured age-related changes in TCR beta repertoire diversity using deep sequencing normalized with unique cDNA molecular identifiers. The donors were divided into four age groups: young (average around 15 years), middle-aged (about 39), aged (approximately 59) and long-lived (approximately 74). To avoid experimental bias, donors of different ages were spread randomly across the sequencing lanes. Two additional independent replicas of 1 million unique cDNA reads from the same blood draw were analyzed for two donors (one aged 18 to 29 and one aged 80 or older).

Summary of the overall study and its limitations: Observed TCR beta diversity per million T cells fell roughly linearly with age, and a significant reduction was already apparent by age around 40. A strong correlation was found between observed TCR beta diversity and the percentage of naive T cells measured by flow cytometry. Total diversity estimates from one million sequenced T cells were considered lower bounds and underestimates. The long-lived group showed more naive CD4+ T cells, fewer expanded clones and increased TCR diversity than the aged group, suggesting age selection. Because the CMV infection status of the donors was unknown, age-related changes in expanded clonotypes may potentially have been confounded. Because profiling used bulk unsorted PBMCs, naive and antigen-experienced compartments could not be compared conclusively.

In the germline V gene (reference sequence), CDR1 corresponds to MNHEY and CDR2 to SMNVEV. The CDR3 runs 14 residues from the cysteine to the phenylalanine. Only CDR3 DNA remains: 42 bases, in frame from the first base. The junction carries 18 bases between V and J, which are trimmed by 6 bases and 7 bases respectively. Library preparation was by 5' RACE. The instrument given in TCRdb is Illumina HiSeq 2500. The second PCR ran for roughly 6 to 11 cycles and used a J-beta primer mix along with a sample-barcoded 5' primer. A template-switch 5' adaptor carrying 12 random nucleotides introduced a unique molecular identifier onto each TCR beta cDNA molecule. Each sample yielded at least 2.5 million CDR3-containing paired-end reads. All of the RNA was converted into first-strand cDNA using the Mint cDNA synthesis kit, with a TRBC-specific oligonucleotide serving as the primer. Following uracil-DNA glycosylase treatment, a first 18-cycle PCR with universal primers M1SS and BC2_uni_R was performed on all cDNA. In the source study's methods: For normalization, 1 million high-quality reads, each with a distinct molecular identifier, were randomly selected from each sample. Instead of being binned into consensus sequences, reads with shared molecular identifiers were discarded. MiTCR, run with a Q25 quality threshold and the strictest error-elimination algorithm, handled CDR3 identification, clonotype clustering and error correction. A nonparametric unseen species model with Euler transformation was used to estimate lower-bound total TCR beta diversity. TCRdb ran its own pipeline on the public reads, namely fastp trimming at Q25 and MiXCR clone calling, and kept in-frame beta chains. Each record represents a unique CDR3 protein, reported with the most common genes and DNA among its rows. TCRdb's processing, not the study's, gives the V and J calls here. The sample table holds 600,000 or so distinct CDR3 sequences, of which about 30% were seen once. The biggest ten clones account for 15% to 19% of the sample.

Source material: blood. The sequence joins TRBV27 to TRBJ2-5, with a tentative D call of TRBD1 or TRBD2, each matching 5 bases. This TCR was sampled from an elderly woman in good health. The nucleotides are TGTGCCAGCAGCCCGGAGGCAGGGTGGGGGACCCAGTACTTC. Translated, this is CASSPEAGWGTQYF.